This T cell receptor (beta chain) was obtained from a study of OX40 agonist ivuxolimab in advanced cancers. Study-level points and caveats: Expanded clones tended on average to be more numerous among CD8+ T cells than CD4+.

The germline V gene has CDR1 MNHEY and CDR2 SVGAGI. The CDR3 covers 15 residues. The V gene lost 3 bases and the J gene lost 7 bases, with 15 bases spanning the gap. Systemic immunosuppression or a history of autoimmune disease excluded patients. Blood was sampled at baseline, cycle 4 day 1, and cycle 7 day 1. Measured with immunoSEQ multiplex PCR; TCRdb has only the in-frame clones, and not every one. The sample holds around 60,000 clones, about 88% seen once. About this clone: What it recognizes is unknown.

The source of this sequence is an adult with an advanced solid tumor such as melanoma, head and neck, liver or kidney cancer. The J gene is TRBJ1-4, the V gene TRBV6-5, with TRBD1 as a possible D gene (6 bases). The specimen was CD4+ or CD8+ T cells sorted from blood, collected in a trial of the OX40 agonist ivuxolimab. The CDR3 is CASSYSGGRLEKLFF. CDR3 bases: TGTGCCAGCAGTTATAGTGGGGGGCGCCTTGAAAAACTGTTTTTT.